These 22 T cell receptor beta chains were sequenced from one sample in a study of cytomegalovirus exposure and HLA in healthy donors. Only in-frame clones appear in the TCRdb table, and some are missing; sequencing was by immunoSEQ multiplex PCR. The sample holds 71,000 or so clones, approximately 94% seen once. Material: PBMCs. Receptors originate from a woman younger than 30 in good health and CMV-seronegative.

The genes are TRBV9 and TRBJ2-3; 8 nucleotides match TRBD2. Unmatched junction bases numbered 8, after V lost 0 bases and J lost 2 bases. CDR1 is SGDLS and CDR2 is YYNGEE in the germline V gene. There are 17 residues in the CDR3. The CDR3 protein is CASSVDSLAGYTDTQYF. As DNA, the CDR3 is TGTGCCAGCAGCGTAGATAGTTTAGCGGGATACACAGATACGCAGTATTTT.

The rearrangement joins TRBV28 to TRBJ2-3, with 8 bases that match TRBD1. Germline trimming cut 5 bases from V and 0 bases from J; bases unmatched to any gene: 7. Germline lookup yields CDR1 MDHEN and CDR2 SYDVKM. This CDR3 has 16 amino acids. This chain's CDR3 is CASSLHQGASTDTQYF. The CDR3 nucleotides read TGTGCCAGCAGTCTCCATCAGGGGGCGAGCACAGATACGCAGTATTTT. Combining the CDR3 with reference TRBV28 and TRBJ2-3 gives the whole variable domain DVKVTQSSRYLVKRTGEKVFLECVQDMDHENMFWYRQDPGLGLRLIYFSYDVKMKEKGDIPEGYSVSREKKERFSLILESASTNQTSMYLCASSLHQGASTDTQYFGPGTRLTVL.

V and J are TRBV11-2 and TRBJ2-3; a weak D match, TRBD2 (6 bases). The germline V gene encodes CDR1 SGHAT and CDR2 FQNNGV. This CDR3 comprises 14 residues. Trimming cost V 1 base and J 10 bases, with 15 bases left between them. The CDR3 DNA reads as TGTGCCAGCAGCTTAGGCCCTCGGGGGAGAGCGCAGTATTTT. It specifies CASSLGPRGRAQYF.

This clone was seen once. V and J are TRBV28 and TRBJ2-7; maybe TRBD1 (6 bases). Germline values: CDR1 MDHEN, CDR2 SYDVKM. There are 13 residues in the CDR3. V was shortened by 6 bases and J by 1 base, with 10 bases between the two germline ends. The CDR3 DNA reads as TGTGCCAGCAGGGGGACACAATCCTACGAGCAGTACTTC. Protein product: CASRGTQSYEQYF.

The rearrangement joins TRBV11-2 to TRBJ2-3; D unresolved. V lost 5 bases and J lost 0, with 15 bases in between. There are 16 residues in the CDR3. CDR1 is SGHAT and CDR2 is FQNNGV in the germline V gene. In DNA form, the CDR3 reads TGTGCCAGCAGCCCCGATCTACTTATTAGCACAGATACGCAGTATTTT. Its protein is CASSPDLLISTDTQYF.

The V and J genes are TRBV28 and TRBJ1-2; no definite D call. The CDR3 loop spans 12 amino acids. Trimming pared 6 bases from V and 6 bases from J, leaving 11 bases between. Germline V gene data show CDR1 as MDHEN and CDR2 as SYDVKM. In DNA form, the CDR3 reads TGTGCCAGCAGACCAGCGAGGGATGGCTACACCTTC. This translates into CASRPARDGYTF.

The chain recombines TRBV11-2 with TRBJ2-1; maybe TRBD1 (5 bases). CDR1 SGHAT and CDR2 FQNNGV come from the germline V gene. V was cut by 5 bases and J by 4 bases, with 9 bases left in between. This CDR3 is built from 13 residues. CDR3 amino acids: CASSRDRYNEQFF. CDR3 coding DNA: TGTGCCAGCAGCCGCGACAGATACAATGAGCAGTTCTTC.

In this sample, this clone turned up a few times. This sequence joins TRBV7-2 and TRBJ1-1; D might be TRBD1 (5 bases). The V end lost 1 base, the J end lost 8 bases, and 8 bases lay between the germline ends. The CDR3 totals 12 residues. In germline, CDR1 is SGHTA, CDR2 FQGNSA. DNA for the CDR3: TGTGCCAGCAGCTTAGTAGGGGTCGAAGCTTTCTTT. Its protein product is CASSLVGVEAFF.

The chain couples TRBV7-9 to TRBJ1-2; 7 bases agree with TRBD1. The germline V gene encodes CDR1 SEHNR and CDR2 FQNEAQ (reference sequence). This CDR3 comprises 15 residues. V was clipped by 4 bases and J by 1 base; unmatched bases: 6. CDR3 in amino acids: CASSSTGDYNYGYTF. In DNA, the CDR3 is TGTGCCAGCAGCTCTACAGGGGATTATAACTATGGCTACACCTTC.

The chain uses TRBV10-2 and TRBJ2-1, with TRBD1 matching 9 bases. Germline CDR1 WSHSY, CDR2 SAAADI. Trimming took 4 bases from V and 9 from J; bases not matched to a gene: 4. This CDR3 is built from 13 residues. The CDR3 is CASSGDRAGEQFF. The CDR3, as DNA: TGCGCCAGCAGTGGGGACAGGGCCGGTGAGCAGTTCTTC.

This clone was detected once. This chain connects TRBV9 to TRBJ2-7; D gene unclear. CDR1 SGDLS and CDR2 YYNGEE come from the germline V gene. CDR3 length equals 13 residues. Between the trimmed V and J ends, which lost 0 bases and 3 bases, there was a span of 7 bases. CDR3 sequence (DNA): TGTGCCAGCAGCGTAGCACCCGGCTACGAGCAGTACTTC. This gives the protein CASSVAPGYEQYF.

This clone was seen a single time. The J gene is TRBJ1-1, the V gene TRBV9; possibly TRBD1 for D (6 bases). The CDR3 is 14 residues long. Germline lookup yields CDR1 SGDLS and CDR2 YYNGEE. Trimming shortened V by 4 bases and J by 2 bases, and 12 bases separated the two germline ends. CDR3 sequence: CASSKGQSNTEAFF. DNA for the CDR3: TGTGCCAGCAGCAAGGGACAATCTAACACTGAAGCTTTCTTT.

CDR3 DNA sequence: TGTGCCAGCAGCCTCGGGACTCAAGAGACCCAGTACTTC. Translated: CASSLGTQETQYF. The chain employs TRBV7-6 and TRBJ2-5; maybe TRBD2 (6 bases). The germline V and J ends were trimmed by 5 bases and 2 bases, with 9 bases remaining between them. The CDR3 covers 13 residues. The germline V gene encodes CDR1 SGHVS and CDR2 FNYEAQ.

The gene calls are TRBV7-3 and TRBJ2-1; 10 bases map to TRBD1. The CDR3 has 15 residues. The germline V gene has CDR1 SGHTA and CDR2 FQGTGA. V was pared by 0 bases and J by 6 bases, with 2 bases of the junction left unmatched. This CDR3 reads CASSLTGQGVNEQFF. In DNA, the CDR3 is TGTGCCAGCAGCTTAACTGGACAGGGGGTCAATGAGCAGTTCTTC. The variable domain in full, completed from reference TRBV7-3 and TRBJ2-1, reads GAGVSQTPSNKVTEKGKYVELRCDPISGHTALYWYRQSLGQGPEFLIYFQGTGAADDSGLPNDRFFAVRPEGSVSTLKIQRTERGDSAVYLCASSLTGQGVNEQFFGPGTRLTVL.

The chain links TRBV15 to TRBJ1-1; the D is unclear. The CDR3 totals 15 residues. V lost 3 bases to trimming and J lost 0 bases, with 11 bases between them. From germline, CDR1 is LNHNV and CDR2 YYDKDF (reference sequence). DNA for the CDR3: TGTGCCACCAGCAGGCCAGAACCCTTGAACACTGAAGCTTTCTTT. Protein: CATSRPEPLNTEAFF.

The rearrangement joins TRBV10-1 to TRBJ1-5; D is unclear. The CDR3 is 14 residues long. V gave up 3 bases and J gave up 5 bases, with 11 bases separating them. CDR1 is WNHNN, CDR2 SYGVQD, per germline (reference sequence). The CDR3 DNA follows: TGCGCCAGCAGTGAATTCGGGGTGGATCAGCCCCAGCATTTT. Amino acids: CASSEFGVDQPQHF.

This chain joins TRBV28 and TRBJ1-5; 7 nucleotides line up with TRBD1. CDR1 and CDR2 from the germline V gene are MDHEN and SYDVKM. V trimming: 5 bases; J trimming: 3 bases; junction bases outside the gene matches: 10. There are 16 residues in the CDR3. CDR3 region: CASSVDRDLVNQPQHF. Written as DNA, the CDR3 is TGTGCCAGCAGTGTCGACAGGGATCTCGTCAATCAGCCCCAGCATTTT.

The rearrangement joins TRBV9 to TRBJ2-5; 10 positions match TRBD2. Trimming took 2 bases from V and 0 from J; bases not matched to a gene: 1. Germline-derived CDR1 and CDR2 are SGDLS and YYNGEE. CDR3 length: 15 amino acids. CDR3 sequence: CASSVGLADQETQYF. The CDR3 bases are TGTGCCAGCAGCGTCGGACTAGCGGACCAAGAGACCCAGTACTTC.

This sequence joins TRBV27 and TRBJ2-1, with a weak D call TRBD2 (6 bases). The V end was cut by 6 bases, the J end by 4 bases, with 16 bases between. The CDR3 consists of 15 residues. The V gene's germline CDR1 is MNHEY and CDR2 SMNVEV (reference sequence). CDR3 protein: CASRRLAEGYNEQFF. CDR3 nucleotide sequence: TGTGCCAGCAGGAGATTAGCGGAGGGGTACAATGAGCAGTTCTTC.

The chain joins TRBV7-6 to TRBJ1-2; 12 bases align to TRBD1. CDR3 length: 19 amino acids. V shed 5 bases and J 1 base; nucleotides not matched to a gene: 14. Germline CDR1 SGHVS, CDR2 FNYEAQ. The CDR3 coding sequence is TGTGCCAGCAGCAACATCCCCGGGACAGGGGGCCCTTATAACTATGGCTACACCTTC. This gives the protein CASSNIPGTGGPYNYGYTF.

The rearrangement links TRBV5-4 to TRBJ2-5; 10 bases line up with TRBD2. Germline loops: CDR1 SGHNT, CDR2 YYREEE (reference sequence). V dropped 0 bases and J dropped 4; count of bases not matched to a gene: 6. This CDR3 has 16 amino acids. The CDR3 reads CASSLGSGGARETQYF. In DNA form, the CDR3 reads TGTGCCAGCAGCTTGGGGAGCGGGGGGGCAAGAGAGACCCAGTACTTC. Complete variable domain (other parts from reference TRBV5-4 and TRBJ2-5): ETGVTQSPTHLIKTRGQQVTLRCSSQSGHNTVSWYQQALGQGPQFIFQYYREEENGRGNFPPRFSGLQFPNYSSELNVNALELDDSALYLCASSLGSGGARETQYFGPGTRLLVL.

Here the CDR3 reads CASSKADTAQETQYF. The CDR3 nucleotides are TGTGCCAGCAGCAAAGCAGACACCGCTCAAGAGACCCAGTACTTC. This chain uses TRBV21-1 with TRBJ2-5; the table's D call TRBD1 went unverified against the DNA. TRBV21-1 is shown as a pseudogene. The CDR3 extends over 15 amino acids.